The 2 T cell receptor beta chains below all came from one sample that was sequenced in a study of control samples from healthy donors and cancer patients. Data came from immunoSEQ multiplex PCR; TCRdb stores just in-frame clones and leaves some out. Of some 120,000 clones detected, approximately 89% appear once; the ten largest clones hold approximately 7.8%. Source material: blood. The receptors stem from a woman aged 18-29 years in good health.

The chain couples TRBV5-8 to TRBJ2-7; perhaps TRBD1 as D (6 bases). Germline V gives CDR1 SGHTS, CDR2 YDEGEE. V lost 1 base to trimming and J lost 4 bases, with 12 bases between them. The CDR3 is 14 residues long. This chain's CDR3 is CASSLQGGLYEQYF. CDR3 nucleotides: TGTGCCAGCAGCTTGCAAGGGGGTCTATACGAGCAGTACTTC.

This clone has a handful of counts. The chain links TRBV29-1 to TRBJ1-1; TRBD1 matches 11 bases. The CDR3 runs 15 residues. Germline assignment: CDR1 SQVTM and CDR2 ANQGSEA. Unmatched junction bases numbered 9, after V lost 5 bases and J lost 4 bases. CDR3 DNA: TGCAGCGTTATGGACAGGGGGCTGGATGGCACTGAAGCTTTCTTT. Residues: CSVMDRGLDGTEAFF.